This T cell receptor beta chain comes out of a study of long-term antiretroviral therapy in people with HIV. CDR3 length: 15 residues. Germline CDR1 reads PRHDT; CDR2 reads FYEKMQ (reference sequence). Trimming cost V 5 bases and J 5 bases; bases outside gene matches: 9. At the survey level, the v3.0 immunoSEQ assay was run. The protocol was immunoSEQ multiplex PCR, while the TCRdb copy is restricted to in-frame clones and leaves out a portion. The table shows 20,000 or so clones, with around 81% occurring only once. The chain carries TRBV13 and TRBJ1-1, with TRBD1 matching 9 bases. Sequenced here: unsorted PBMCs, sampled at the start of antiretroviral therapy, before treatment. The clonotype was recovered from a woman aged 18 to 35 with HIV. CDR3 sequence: CASSAAGQGTTEAFF. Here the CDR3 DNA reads TGTGCCAGCAGCGCAGCGGGACAGGGTACGACTGAAGCTTTCTTT. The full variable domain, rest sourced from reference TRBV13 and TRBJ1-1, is AAGVIQSPRHLIKEKRETATLKCYPIPRHDTVYWYQQGPGQDPQFLISFYEKMQSDKGSIPDRFSAQQFSDYHSELNMSSLELGDSALYFCASSAAGQGTTEAFFGQGTRLTVV.